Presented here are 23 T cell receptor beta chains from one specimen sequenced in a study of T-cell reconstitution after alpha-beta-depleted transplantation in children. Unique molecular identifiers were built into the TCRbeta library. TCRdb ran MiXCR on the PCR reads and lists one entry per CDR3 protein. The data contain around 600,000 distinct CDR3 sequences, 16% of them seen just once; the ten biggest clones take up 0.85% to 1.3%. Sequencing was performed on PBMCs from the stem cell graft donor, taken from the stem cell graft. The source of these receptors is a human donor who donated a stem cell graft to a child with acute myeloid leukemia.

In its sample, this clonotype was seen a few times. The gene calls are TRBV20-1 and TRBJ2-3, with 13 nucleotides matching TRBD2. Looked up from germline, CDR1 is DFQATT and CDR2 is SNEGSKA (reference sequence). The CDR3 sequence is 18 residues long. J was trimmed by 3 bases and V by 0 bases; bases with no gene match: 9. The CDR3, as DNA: TGCAGTGCTAGAGATTTCAGGACTAGCGGGGGTTGGACAGATACGCAGTATTTT. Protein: CSARDFRTSGGWTDTQYF.

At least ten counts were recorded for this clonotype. The CDR3 is CASSFSLQIAYGYTF. The CDR3 DNA sequence: TGTGCCAGCAGCTTCAGCCTACAGATCGCCTATGGCTACACCTTC. This chain uses TRBV7-2 with TRBJ1-2; D gene uncertain. CDR1 is SGHTA and CDR2 is FQGNSA in the germline V gene. This CDR3 has 15 amino acids. The germline V and J ends were trimmed by 3 bases and 4 bases, with 15 bases remaining between them.

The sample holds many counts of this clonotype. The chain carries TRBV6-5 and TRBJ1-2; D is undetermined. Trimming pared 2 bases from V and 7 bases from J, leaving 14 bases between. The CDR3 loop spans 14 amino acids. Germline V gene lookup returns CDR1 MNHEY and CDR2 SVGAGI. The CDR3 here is CASSYRGPLAGYTF. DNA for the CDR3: TGTGCCAGCAGTTACCGTGGCCCTTTGGCTGGCTACACCTTC.

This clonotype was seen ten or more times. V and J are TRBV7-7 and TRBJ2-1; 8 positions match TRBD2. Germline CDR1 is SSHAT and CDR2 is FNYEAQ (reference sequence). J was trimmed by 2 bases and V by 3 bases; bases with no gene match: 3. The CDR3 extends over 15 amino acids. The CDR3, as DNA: TGTGCCAGCAGCTTCGGCGGGGGGACCTACAATGAGCAGTTCTTC. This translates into CASSFGGGTYNEQFF.

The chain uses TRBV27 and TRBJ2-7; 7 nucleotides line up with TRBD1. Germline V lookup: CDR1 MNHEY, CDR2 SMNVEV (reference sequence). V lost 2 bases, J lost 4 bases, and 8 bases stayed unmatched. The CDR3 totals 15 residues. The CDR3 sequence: CASSLTQGSLYEQYV. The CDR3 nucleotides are TGTGCCAGCAGTTTAACACAGGGGTCGTTATACGAGCAGTACGTC.

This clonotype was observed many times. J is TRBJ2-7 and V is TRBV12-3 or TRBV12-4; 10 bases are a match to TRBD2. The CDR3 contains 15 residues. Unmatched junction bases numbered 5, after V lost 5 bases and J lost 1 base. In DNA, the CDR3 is TGTGCCAGCAGTCCCGGACTAGCGGATTCCTACGAGCAGTACTTC. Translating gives CASSPGLADSYEQYF.

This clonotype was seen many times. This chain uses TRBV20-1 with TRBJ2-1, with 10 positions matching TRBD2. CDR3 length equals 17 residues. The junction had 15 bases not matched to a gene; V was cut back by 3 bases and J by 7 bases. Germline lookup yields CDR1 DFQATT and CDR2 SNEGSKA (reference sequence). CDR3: CSASVPGAGGRRNEQFF. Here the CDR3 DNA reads TGCAGTGCTAGTGTTCCGGGAGCGGGGGGGCGGCGGAATGAGCAGTTCTTC.

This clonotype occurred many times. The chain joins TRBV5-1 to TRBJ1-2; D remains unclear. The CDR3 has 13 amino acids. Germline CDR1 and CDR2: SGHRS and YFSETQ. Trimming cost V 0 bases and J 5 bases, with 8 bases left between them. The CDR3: CASSLDGFYGYTF. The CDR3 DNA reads TGCGCCAGCAGCTTGGACGGGTTTTATGGCTACACCTTC.

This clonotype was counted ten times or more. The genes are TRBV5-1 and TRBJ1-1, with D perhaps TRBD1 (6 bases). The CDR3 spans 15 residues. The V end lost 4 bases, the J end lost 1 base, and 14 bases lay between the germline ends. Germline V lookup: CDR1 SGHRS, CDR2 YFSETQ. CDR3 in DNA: TGCGCCAGCAGCAGAGAGACAGGCACGAACACTGAAGCTTTCTTT. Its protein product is CASSRETGTNTEAFF.

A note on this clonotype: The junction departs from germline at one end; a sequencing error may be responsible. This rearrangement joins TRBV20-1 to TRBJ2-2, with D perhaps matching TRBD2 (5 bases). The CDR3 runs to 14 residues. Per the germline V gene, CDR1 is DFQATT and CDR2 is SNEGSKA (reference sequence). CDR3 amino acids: CSARDDWYTGELSF. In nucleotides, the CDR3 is TGCAGTGCTAGAGATGATTGGTACACCGGGGAGCTGTCTTTT.

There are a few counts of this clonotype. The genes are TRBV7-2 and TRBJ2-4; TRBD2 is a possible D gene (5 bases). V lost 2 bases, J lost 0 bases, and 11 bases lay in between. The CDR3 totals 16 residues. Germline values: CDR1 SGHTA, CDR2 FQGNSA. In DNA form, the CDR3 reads TGTGCCAGCAGCTTACGGGGTAATATAGCCAAAAACATTCAGTACTTC. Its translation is CASSLRGNIAKNIQYF.

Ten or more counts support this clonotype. The CDR3: CSAGGDPRTGANVLTF. CDR3 coding DNA: TGCAGTGCGGGGGGAGACCCAAGGACGGGGGCCAACGTCCTGACTTTC. The chain has TRBV20-1 and TRBJ2-6; perhaps TRBD2 as D (6 bases). V was trimmed by 6 bases and J by 4 bases, leaving 19 bases between them. The germline V gene has CDR1 DFQATT and CDR2 SNEGSKA (reference sequence). This CDR3 comprises 16 residues.

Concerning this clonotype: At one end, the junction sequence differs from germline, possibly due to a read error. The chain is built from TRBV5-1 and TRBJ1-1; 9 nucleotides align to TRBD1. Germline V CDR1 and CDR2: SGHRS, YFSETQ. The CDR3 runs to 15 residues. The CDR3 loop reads CASSWGTGLNIEAFF. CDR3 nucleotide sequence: TGCGCCAGCAGCTGGGGGACAGGGCTTAACATTGAAGCTTTCTTT.

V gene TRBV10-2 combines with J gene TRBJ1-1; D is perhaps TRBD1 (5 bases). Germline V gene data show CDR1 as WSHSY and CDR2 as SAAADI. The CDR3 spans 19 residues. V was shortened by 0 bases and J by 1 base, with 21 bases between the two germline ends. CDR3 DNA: TGCGCCAGCAGTGAGTCGCAAGTTTATTTGGGGCGGAAGAACACTGAAGCTTTCTTT. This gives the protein CASSESQVYLGRKNTEAFF.

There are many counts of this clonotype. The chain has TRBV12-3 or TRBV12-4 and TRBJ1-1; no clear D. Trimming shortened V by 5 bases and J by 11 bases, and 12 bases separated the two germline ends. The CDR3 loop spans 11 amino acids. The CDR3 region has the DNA TGTGCCAGCAGTGCAAGCGTCGGGGCTTTCTTT. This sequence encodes CASSASVGAFF.

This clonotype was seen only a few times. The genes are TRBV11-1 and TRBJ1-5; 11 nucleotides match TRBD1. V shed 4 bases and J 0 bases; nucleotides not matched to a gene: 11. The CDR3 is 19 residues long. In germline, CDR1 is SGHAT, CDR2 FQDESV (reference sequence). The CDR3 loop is CASSYGTGGGSISNQPQHF. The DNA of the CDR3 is TGTGCCAGCAGCTACGGGACAGGGGGAGGGTCTATTAGCAATCAGCCCCAGCATTTT.

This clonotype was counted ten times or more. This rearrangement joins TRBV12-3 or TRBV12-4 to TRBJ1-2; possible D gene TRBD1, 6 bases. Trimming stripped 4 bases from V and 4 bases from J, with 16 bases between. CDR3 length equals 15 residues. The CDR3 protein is CASSSELTGFYGYTF. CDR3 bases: TGTGCCAGCAGTTCGGAGCTTACAGGGTTCTATGGCTACACCTTC.

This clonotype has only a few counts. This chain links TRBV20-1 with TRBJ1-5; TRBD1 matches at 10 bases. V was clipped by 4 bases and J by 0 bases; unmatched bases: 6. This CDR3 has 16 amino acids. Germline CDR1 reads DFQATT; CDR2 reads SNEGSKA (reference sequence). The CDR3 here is CSAILGTGDSNQPQHF. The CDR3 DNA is TGCAGTGCTATCCTTGGGACAGGGGATAGCAATCAGCCCCAGCATTTT.

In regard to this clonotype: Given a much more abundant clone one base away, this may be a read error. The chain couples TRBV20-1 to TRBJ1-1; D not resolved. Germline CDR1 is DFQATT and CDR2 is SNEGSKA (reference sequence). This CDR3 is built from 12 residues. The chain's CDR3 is CSAGRRNTEPFF. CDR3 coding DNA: TGCAGTGCTGGAAGACGTAACACTGAACCTTTCTTT.

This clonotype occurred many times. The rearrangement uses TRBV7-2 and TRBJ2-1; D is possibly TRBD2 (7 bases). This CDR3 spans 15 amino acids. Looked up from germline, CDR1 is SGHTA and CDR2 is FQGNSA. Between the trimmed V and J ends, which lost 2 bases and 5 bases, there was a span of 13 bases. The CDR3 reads CASSLHGGLNNEQFF. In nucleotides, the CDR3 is TGTGCCAGCAGCTTACACGGGGGGCTAAACAATGAGCAGTTCTTC.

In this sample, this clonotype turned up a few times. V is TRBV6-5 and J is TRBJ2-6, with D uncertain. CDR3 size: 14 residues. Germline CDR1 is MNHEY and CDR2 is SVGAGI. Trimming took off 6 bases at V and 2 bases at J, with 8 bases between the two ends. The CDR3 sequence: CASRPPAGANVLTF. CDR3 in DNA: TGTGCCAGCAGACCTCCAGCTGGGGCCAACGTCCTGACTTTC.

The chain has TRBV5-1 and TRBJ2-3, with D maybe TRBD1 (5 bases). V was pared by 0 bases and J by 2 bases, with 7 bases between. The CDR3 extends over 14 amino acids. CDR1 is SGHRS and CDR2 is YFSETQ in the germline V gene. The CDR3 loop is CASSLVQATDTQYF. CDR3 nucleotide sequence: TGCGCCAGCAGCTTGGTACAGGCCACAGATACGCAGTATTTT.

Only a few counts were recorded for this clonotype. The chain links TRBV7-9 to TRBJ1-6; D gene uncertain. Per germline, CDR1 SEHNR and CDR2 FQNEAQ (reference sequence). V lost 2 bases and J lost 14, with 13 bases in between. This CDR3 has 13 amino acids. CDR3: CASSLYPGETLHF. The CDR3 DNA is TGTGCCAGCAGCTTATATCCCGGGGAAACCCTCCACTTT.